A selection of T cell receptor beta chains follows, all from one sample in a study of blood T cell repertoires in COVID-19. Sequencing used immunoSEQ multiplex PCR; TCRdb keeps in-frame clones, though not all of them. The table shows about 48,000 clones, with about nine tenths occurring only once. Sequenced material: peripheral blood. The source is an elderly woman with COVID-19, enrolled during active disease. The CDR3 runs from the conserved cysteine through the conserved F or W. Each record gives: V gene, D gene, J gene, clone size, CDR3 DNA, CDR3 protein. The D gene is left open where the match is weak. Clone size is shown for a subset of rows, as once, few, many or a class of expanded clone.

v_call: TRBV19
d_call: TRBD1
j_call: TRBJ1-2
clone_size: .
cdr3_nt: TGTGCCAGTAGTATAGATCCCGACAGGGTCGGCTACACCTTC
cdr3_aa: CASSIDPDRVGYTF

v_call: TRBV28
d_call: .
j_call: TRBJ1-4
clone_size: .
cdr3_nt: TGTGCCAGCAGTTACCGGAACCGGGGTGAAAAACTGTTTTTT
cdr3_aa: CASSYRNRGEKLFF

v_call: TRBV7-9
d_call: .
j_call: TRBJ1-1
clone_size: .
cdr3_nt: TGTGCCAGCAGCCCCGGAGGGCAGAACACTGAAGCTTTCTTT
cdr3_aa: CASSPGGQNTEAFF

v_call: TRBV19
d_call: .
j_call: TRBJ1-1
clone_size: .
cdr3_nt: TGTGCCAGTTCCCGGGGAGGGGGACACACTGAAGCTTTCTTT
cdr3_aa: CASSRGGGHTEAFF

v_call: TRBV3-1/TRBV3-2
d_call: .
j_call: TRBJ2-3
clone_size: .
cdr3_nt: TGTGCCAGCAGCCCCCGGGTCTCAGCAAGACGCACAGATACGCAGTATTTT
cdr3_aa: CASSPRVSARRTDTQYF

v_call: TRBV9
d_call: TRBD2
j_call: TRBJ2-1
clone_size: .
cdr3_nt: TGTGCCAGCAGCGGCGGGACTAGCGGATCCTACAATGAGCAGTTCTTC
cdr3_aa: CASSGGTSGSYNEQFF

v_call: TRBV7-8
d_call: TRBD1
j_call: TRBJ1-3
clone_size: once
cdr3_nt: TGTGCCAGCAGCTTAAGGGCTGGGACAGGGGGCATCACCATATATTTT
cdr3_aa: CASSLRAGTGGITIYF

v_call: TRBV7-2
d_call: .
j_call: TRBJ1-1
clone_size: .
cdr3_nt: TGTGCCAGCAGCTTAGCTGTGAGGGCTGAAGCTTTCTTT
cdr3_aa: CASSLAVRAEAFF

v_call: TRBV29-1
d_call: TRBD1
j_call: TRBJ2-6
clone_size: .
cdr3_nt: TGCAGCGTTGAAGCCATCGGGGACAGGGCTAAGGGGGCCAACGTCCTGACTTTC
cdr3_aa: CSVEAIGDRAKGANVLTF

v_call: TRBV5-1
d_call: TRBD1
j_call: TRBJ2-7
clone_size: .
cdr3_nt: TGCGCCAGCAGCAAGAATCCGGGACAGGTCTCCGACGAGCAGTACTTC
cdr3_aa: CASSKNPGQVSDEQYF

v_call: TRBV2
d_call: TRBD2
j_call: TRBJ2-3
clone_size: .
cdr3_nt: TGTGCCAGCAGGTTAGCGGGAGATACGCAGTATTTT
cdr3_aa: CASRLAGDTQYF

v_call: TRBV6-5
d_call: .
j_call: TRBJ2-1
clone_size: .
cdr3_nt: TGTGCCAGCAGTTACTCGAGGCGGGTCTCAAGGGAGGAGCAGTTCTTC
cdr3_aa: CASSYSRRVSREEQFF

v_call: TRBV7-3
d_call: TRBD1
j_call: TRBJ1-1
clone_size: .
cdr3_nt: TGTGCCAGCAGCTTAATTGGGACAGTACAGAACACTGAAGCTTTCTTT
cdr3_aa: CASSLIGTVQNTEAFF

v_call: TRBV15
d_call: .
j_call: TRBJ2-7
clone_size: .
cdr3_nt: TGTGCCACCAGCAAGGGACAAGCCTACGAGCAGTACTTC
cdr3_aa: CATSKGQAYEQYF

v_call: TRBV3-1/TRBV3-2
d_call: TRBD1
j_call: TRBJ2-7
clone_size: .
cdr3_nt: TGTGCCAGCAGACGGACAGGGGTCGACGAGCAGTACTTC
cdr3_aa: CASRRTGVDEQYF

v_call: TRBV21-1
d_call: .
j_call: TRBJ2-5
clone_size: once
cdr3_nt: TGTGCCAGCAGTAAAAGCGGGAGGCCCCAAGAGACCCAGTACTTC
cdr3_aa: CASSKSGRPQETQYF

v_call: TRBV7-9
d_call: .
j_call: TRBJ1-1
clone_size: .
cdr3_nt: TGTGCCAGCAGCCAAGGGGGGGTAGAGGCTTTCTTT
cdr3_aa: CASSQGGVEAFF

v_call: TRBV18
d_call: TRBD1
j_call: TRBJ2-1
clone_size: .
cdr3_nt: TGTGCCAGCTCAACACAGGGGAATGAGCAGTTCTTC
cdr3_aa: CASSTQGNEQFF

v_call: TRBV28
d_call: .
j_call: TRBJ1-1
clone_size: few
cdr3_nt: TGTGCCAGCAGCCCGAGGACAGCACTTCCTTTCTTT
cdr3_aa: CASSPRTALPFF

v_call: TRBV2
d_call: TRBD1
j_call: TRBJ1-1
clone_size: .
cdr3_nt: TGTGCCAGCAGTGAAACAGGGGGCATGACTGAAGCTTTCTTT
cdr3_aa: CASSETGGMTEAFF

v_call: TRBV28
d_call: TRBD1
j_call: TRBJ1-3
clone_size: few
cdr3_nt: TGTGCCAGCAGCCCCACGGCGGGACAGGGGGGAAACACCATATATTTT
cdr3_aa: CASSPTAGQGGNTIYF

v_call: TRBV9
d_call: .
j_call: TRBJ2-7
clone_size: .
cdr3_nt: TGTGCCAGCAGCGTAGCTACGGGGCGGGATAACTCCTACGAGCAGTACTTC
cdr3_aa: CASSVATGRDNSYEQYF

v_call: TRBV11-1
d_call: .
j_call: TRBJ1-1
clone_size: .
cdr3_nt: TGTGCCAGCAGCTCGTGGTCCGGGAGGAACACTGAAGCTTTCTTT
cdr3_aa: CASSSWSGRNTEAFF

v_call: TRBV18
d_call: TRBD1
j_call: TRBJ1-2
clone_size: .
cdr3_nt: TGTGCCAGCTCACCATTTTTGGAGGACAGGGGAAGATATGGCTACACCTTC
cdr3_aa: CASSPFLEDRGRYGYTF

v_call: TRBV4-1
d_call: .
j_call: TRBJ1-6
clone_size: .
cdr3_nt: TGCGCCAGCAGCCAGGGGGGGTCCACCCCTAATTCACCCCTCCACTTT
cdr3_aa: CASSQGGSTPNSPLHF

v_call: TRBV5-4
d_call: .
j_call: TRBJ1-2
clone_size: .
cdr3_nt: TGTGCCAGCAGCTTGGCGGGGGGCACTAACTATGGCTACACCTTC
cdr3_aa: CASSLAGGTNYGYTF

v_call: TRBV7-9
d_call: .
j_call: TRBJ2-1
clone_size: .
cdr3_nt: TGTGCCAGCAGCTTACTGGACAGATCCGAGCAGTTCTTC
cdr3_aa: CASSLLDRSEQFF

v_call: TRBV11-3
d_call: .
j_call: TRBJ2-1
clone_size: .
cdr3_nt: TGTGCCAGCAGCTTAAGGAGGGACTACAATGAGCAGTTCTTC
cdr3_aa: CASSLRRDYNEQFF

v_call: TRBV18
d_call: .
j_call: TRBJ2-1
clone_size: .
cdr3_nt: TGTGCCAGTACCCGGGAACTAGGACTCTACAATGAGCAGTTCTTC
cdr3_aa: CASTRELGLYNEQFF

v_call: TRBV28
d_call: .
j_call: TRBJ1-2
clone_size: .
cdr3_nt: TGTGCCAGCAGTCAACCCGACAGCCTCTATGGCTACACCTTC
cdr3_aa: CASSQPDSLYGYTF

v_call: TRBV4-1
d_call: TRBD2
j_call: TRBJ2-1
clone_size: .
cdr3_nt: TGCGCCAGCAGCCACGGGACTAGCGGGAGGGGGGGCAATGAGCAGTTCTTC
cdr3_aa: CASSHGTSGRGGNEQFF

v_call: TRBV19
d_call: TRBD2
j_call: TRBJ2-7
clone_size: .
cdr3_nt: TGTGCCAGTAGCCATGGGAGGGGAGTAAAGGACGAGCAGTACTTC
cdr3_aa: CASSHGRGVKDEQYF

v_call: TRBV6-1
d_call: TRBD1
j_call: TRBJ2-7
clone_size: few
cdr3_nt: TGTGCCAGCAGTGAACAAATGACAGGGACGACCTACGAGCAGTACTTC
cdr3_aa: CASSEQMTGTTYEQYF

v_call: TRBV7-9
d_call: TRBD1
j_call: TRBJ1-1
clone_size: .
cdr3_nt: TGTGCCAGCAGCCGACAGGGCGGGAACACTGAAGCTTTCTTT
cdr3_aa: CASSRQGGNTEAFF

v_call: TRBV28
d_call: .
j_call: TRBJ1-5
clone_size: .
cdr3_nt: TGTGCCAGCAGTTTCGGGGGGGCCCAGCCCCAGCATTTT
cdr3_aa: CASSFGGAQPQHF

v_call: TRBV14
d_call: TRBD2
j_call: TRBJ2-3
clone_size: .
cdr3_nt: TGTGCCAGCAGCCAGGCGGGAGACATGAGCACAGATACGCAGTATTTT
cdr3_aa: CASSQAGDMSTDTQYF

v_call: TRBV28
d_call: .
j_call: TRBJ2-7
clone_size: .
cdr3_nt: TGTGCCAGCAGATCGTCCTCCTACGAGCAGTACTTC
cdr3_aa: CASRSSSYEQYF

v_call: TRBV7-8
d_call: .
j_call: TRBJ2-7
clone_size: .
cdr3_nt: TGTGCCAGCAGCTTAGAGCCCCAGGGTCTGTACGAGCAGTACTTC
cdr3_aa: CASSLEPQGLYEQYF

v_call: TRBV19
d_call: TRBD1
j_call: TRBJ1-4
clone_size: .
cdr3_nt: TGTGCCAGTACCGCCGACAGGGGTAATGAAAAACTGTTTTTT
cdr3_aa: CASTADRGNEKLFF

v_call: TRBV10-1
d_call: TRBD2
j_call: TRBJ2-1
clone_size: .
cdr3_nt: TGCGCCAGCAGTGAGCAGACAAGACTAGCGGGAGTGGGGTCCTACAATGAGCAGTTCTTC
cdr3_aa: CASSEQTRLAGVGSYNEQFF

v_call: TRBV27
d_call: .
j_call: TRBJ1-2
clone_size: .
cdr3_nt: TGTGCCAGCAAAGAAGGGGTAAGAAACTATGGCTACACCTTC
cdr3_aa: CASKEGVRNYGYTF

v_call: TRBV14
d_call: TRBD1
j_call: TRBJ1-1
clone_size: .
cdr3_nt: TGTGCCAGCAGCCAATTCACAGGGGGTGAGTCCACTGAAGCTTTCTTT
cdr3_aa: CASSQFTGGESTEAFF

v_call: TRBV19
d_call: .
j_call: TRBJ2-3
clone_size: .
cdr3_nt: TGTGCCAGTAGTATCCTGGGGGGAGGCTCAGATACGCAGTATTTT
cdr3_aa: CASSILGGGSDTQYF

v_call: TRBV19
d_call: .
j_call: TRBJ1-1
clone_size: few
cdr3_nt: TGTGCCAGTAGTATAGCCCCCAGGGGCACTGAAGCTTTCTTT
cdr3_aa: CASSIAPRGTEAFF

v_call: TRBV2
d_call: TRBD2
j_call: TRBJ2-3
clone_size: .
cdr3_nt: TGTGCCAGCAGTGAGTTCGGCGGGAGGGCCGGTCAAGATACGCAGTATTTT
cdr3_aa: CASSEFGGRAGQDTQYF

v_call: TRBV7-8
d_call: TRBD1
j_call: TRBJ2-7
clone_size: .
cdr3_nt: TGTGCCAGCAGCGCAAGACAGGGGCGTACTTACGAGCAGTACTTC
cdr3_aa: CASSARQGRTYEQYF

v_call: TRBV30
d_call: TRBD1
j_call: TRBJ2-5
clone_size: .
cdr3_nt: TGTGCCTGGAGGACAGGGAAGACCCAGTACTTC
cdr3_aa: CAWRTGKTQYF

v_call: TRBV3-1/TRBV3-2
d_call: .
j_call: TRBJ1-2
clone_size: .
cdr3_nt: TGTGCCAGCAGCCGAGGAATAGGAAGCCCATCTAACTATGGCTACACCTTC
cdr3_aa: CASSRGIGSPSNYGYTF

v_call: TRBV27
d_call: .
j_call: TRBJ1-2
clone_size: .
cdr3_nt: TGTGCCAGCAGTCCGAAGGGGTTTCGCGGCTACACCTTC
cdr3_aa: CASSPKGFRGYTF

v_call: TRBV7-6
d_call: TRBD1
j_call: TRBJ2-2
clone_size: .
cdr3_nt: TGTGCCAGCACCGAATGGACAGGGAACACCGGGGAGCTGTTTTTT
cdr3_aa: CASTEWTGNTGELFF

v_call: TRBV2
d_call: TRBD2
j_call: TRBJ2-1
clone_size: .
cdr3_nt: TGTGCCACCGAAAGCGGGGGCGTTCGCAACAATGAGCAGTTCTTC
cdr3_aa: CATESGGVRNNEQFF

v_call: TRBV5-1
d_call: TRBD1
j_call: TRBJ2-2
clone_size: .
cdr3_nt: TGCGCCAGCAGCTCCAACAGGGGGAACACCGGGGAGCTGTTTTTT
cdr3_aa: CASSSNRGNTGELFF

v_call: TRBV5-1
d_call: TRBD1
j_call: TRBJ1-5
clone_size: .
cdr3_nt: TGCGCCAGCAGCTTAGGGGGCGCGGATCAGCCCCAGCATTTT
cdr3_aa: CASSLGGADQPQHF

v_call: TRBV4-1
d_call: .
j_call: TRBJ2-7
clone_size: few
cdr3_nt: TGCGCCAGCAGCCACCCCCCGGGTAGAGCCTACGAGCAGTACTTC
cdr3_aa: CASSHPPGRAYEQYF

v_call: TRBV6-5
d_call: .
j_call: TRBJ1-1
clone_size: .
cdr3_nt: TGTGCCAGCACCCAGGGGACGACGGGGAAAGCTTTCTTT
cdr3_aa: CASTQGTTGKAFF